These 25 T cell receptor beta chains originate from one sample sequenced in a study of a mutant IDH1 vaccine in newly diagnosed glioma. As for time point: week 11, during vaccination. Mutant IDH1 20-mer peptide, at 300 ug, made up each vaccine dose, with topical imiquimod. These receptors lack a known antigen. Assay: immunoSEQ multiplex PCR; the TCRdb copy retains only in-frame clones and omits some. This sample has about 64,000 clones, with 65% to 85% found just once. The sequences come from PBMCs, collected from a glioma patient whose treatment included an IDH1 peptide vaccine. All receptors come from a woman between 50 and 59 years old with glioma.

The chain joins TRBV2 to TRBJ1-2; D possibly corresponds to TRBD1 (6 bases). V was clipped by 6 bases and J by 4 bases, with 12 bases between them. The CDR3 extends over 13 amino acids. The germline V gene has CDR1 SNHLY and CDR2 FYNNEI. The CDR3 DNA sequence: TGTGCCAGCAGCCAGGGGAGGGTCTATGGCTACACCTTC. Protein product: CASSQGRVYGYTF.

The genes are TRBV5-4 and TRBJ2-7, with no clear D. V lost 4 bases to trimming and J lost 1 base, with 18 bases between them. The CDR3 consists of 16 residues. The germline CDR1 and CDR2 sequences are SGHNT and YYREEE (reference sequence). The CDR3 is CASSTQTFSPSYEQYF. CDR3 DNA: TGTGCCAGCAGCACCCAGACTTTTTCCCCTTCCTACGAGCAGTACTTC. Complete variable domain (other parts from reference TRBV5-4 and TRBJ2-7): ETGVTQSPTHLIKTRGQQVTLRCSSQSGHNTVSWYQQALGQGPQFIFQYYREEENGRGNFPPRFSGLQFPNYSSELNVNALELDDSALYLCASSTQTFSPSYEQYFGPGTRLTVT.

The chain is built from TRBV6-1 and TRBJ2-1, with a possible D match to TRBD2 (6 bases). Germline lookup yields CDR1 MNHNS and CDR2 SASEGT. The V end lost 3 bases, the J end lost 1 base, and 13 bases lay between the germline ends. The CDR3 contains 16 residues. CDR3 DNA sequence: TGTGCCAGCAGTGACCCCGCGGGGAGGTCCTACAATGAGCAGTTCTTC. It translates to CASSDPAGRSYNEQFF.

The chain couples TRBV7-2 to TRBJ1-4, with D tentatively TRBD1 (5 bases). With 2 bases removed from V and 8 bases from J, the gap between germline ends came to 12 bases. The CDR3 loop spans 14 amino acids. CDR1 is SGHTA, CDR2 FQGNSA, per germline. CDR3 in DNA: TGTGCCAGCAGCTTAAAAGGGGTGGGGGAAAAACTGTTTTTT. Its translation: CASSLKGVGEKLFF.

V usage is TRBV7-2 and J usage is TRBJ2-7; D gene ambiguous. The germline V gene has CDR1 SGHTA and CDR2 FQGNSA. Trimming shortened V by 4 bases and J by 0 bases, and 13 bases separated the two germline ends. The CDR3 covers 15 residues. DNA of the CDR3: TGTGCCAGCAGCTCGGCCACGGGTGGCTCCTACGAGCAGTACTTC. It specifies CASSSATGGSYEQYF. Looking up the rest from reference TRBV7-2 and TRBJ2-7 gives the full variable domain: GAGVSQSPSNKVTEKGKDVELRCDPISGHTALYWYRQSLGQGLEFLIYFQGNSAPDKSGLPSDRFSAERTGGSVSTLTIQRTQQEDSAVYLCASSSATGGSYEQYFGPGTRLTVT.

The chain uses TRBV28 and TRBJ2-7; no clear D gene. The CDR3 length is 15 residues. CDR1 and CDR2 from the germline V gene are MDHEN and SYDVKM. Trimming stripped 5 bases from V and 3 bases from J, with 17 bases between. This CDR3 is CASSPYRRTYYEQYF. In DNA form, the CDR3 reads TGTGCCAGCAGTCCTTACCGACGAACCTACTACGAGCAGTACTTC.

The chain recombines TRBV6-5 with TRBJ2-3; D may be TRBD1 (6 bases). Trimming stripped 4 bases from V and 3 bases from J, with 8 bases between. This CDR3 has 13 amino acids. The germline V gene encodes CDR1 MNHEY and CDR2 SVGAGI. CDR3 in amino acids: CASSSQGTDTQYF. In nucleotides, the CDR3 is TGTGCCAGCAGTTCGCAGGGGACAGATACGCAGTATTTT.

This chain links TRBV5-1 with TRBJ1-3; D gene uncertain. This CDR3 comprises 13 residues. Germline CDR1 and CDR2: SGHRS and YFSETQ. Trimming cost V 0 bases and J 6 bases, with 7 bases left between them. The DNA of the CDR3 is TGCGCCAGCAGCTTGGGTGGTGAAAACACCATATATTTT. It translates to CASSLGGENTIYF.

The V call is TRBV5-6, the J call TRBJ2-3; the D gene could be TRBD1 or TRBD2 (6 bases each). The length of the CDR3 is 15 residues. CDR1 and CDR2 (germline): SGHDT, YYEEEE. V was pared by 4 bases and J by 4 bases, with 16 bases between. The CDR3 DNA is TGTGCCAGCAGCCCCGACAGAGGGGGGCCAGATACGCAGTATTTT. It codes for CASSPDRGGPDTQYF.

J is TRBJ1-6 and V is TRBV14; TRBD1 agrees at 9 bases. The CDR3 length is 14 residues. After removal of 4 bases from V and 7 bases from J, the junction contained 2 bases not matched to a gene. From germline, CDR1 is SGHDN and CDR2 FVKESK. The CDR3, as DNA: TGTGCCAGCAGCCTCGGGACAGGGAATTCACCCCTCCACTTT. Protein sequence: CASSLGTGNSPLHF.

The V gene is TRBV6-1, the J gene TRBJ1-5; D might be TRBD1 (5 bases). The CDR3 contains 13 residues. Germline CDR1 MNHNS, CDR2 SASEGT. Trimming left V 11 bases short and J 1 base short, with 12 bases between. CDR3 bases: TGTGCCTTCAGTGCAGGGAGCAATCAGCCCCAGCATTTT. Its translation is CAFSAGSNQPQHF.

The V call is TRBV7-2, the J call TRBJ2-3; the D gene could be TRBD1 or TRBD2 (5 bases each). From germline, CDR1 is SGHTA and CDR2 FQGNSA. Trimming took 3 bases from V and 0 from J, leaving 7 bases between them. This CDR3 is built from 14 residues. The CDR3 DNA reads TGTGCCAGCAGCTTCCGGGACAGCACAGATACGCAGTATTTT. This sequence encodes CASSFRDSTDTQYF.

V and J are TRBV7-2 and TRBJ1-2, with 9 positions matching TRBD1. Germline loops: CDR1 SGHTA, CDR2 FQGNSA. Germline trimming cut 6 bases from V and 1 base from J; bases unmatched to any gene: 12. The CDR3 length is 17 residues. CDR3: CASSQRTGANFNYGYTF. CDR3 DNA: TGTGCCAGCAGTCAACGGACAGGGGCCAACTTTAACTATGGCTACACCTTC.

V and J are TRBV6-4 and TRBJ2-3; 9 nucleotides line up with TRBD1. This CDR3 region has 15 residues. Germline CDR1 is MRHNA and CDR2 is SNTAGT. V shed 0 bases, J shed 4 bases, and the junction held 2 bases outside the gene matches. CDR3 region: CASSDSGTGSDTQYF. In nucleotides, the CDR3 is TGTGCCAGCAGTGACTCAGGGACAGGGTCAGATACGCAGTATTTT.

V is TRBV6-5 and J is TRBJ1-2, with TRBD1 as a possible D gene (6 bases). V was clipped by 8 bases and J by 5 bases, with 15 bases between them. This CDR3 region has 13 residues. Germline values: CDR1 MNHEY, CDR2 SVGAGI. CDR3 sequence: CASGPGAGYGYTF. CDR3 DNA: TGTGCCAGCGGTCCGGGGGCAGGGTATGGCTACACCTTC.

V gene TRBV5-1 combines with J gene TRBJ1-5; 9 positions agree with TRBD1. Germline V lookup: CDR1 SGHRS, CDR2 YFSETQ. The V and J ends lost 4 bases and 5 bases, in that order; junction bases with no gene match: 7. The CDR3 contains 15 residues. The CDR3 loop reads CASSPGQGTYQPQHF. The CDR3 region has the DNA TGCGCCAGCAGCCCGGGACAGGGTACCTATCAGCCCCAGCATTTT.

The rearrangement joins TRBV6-1 to TRBJ1-1, with 8 positions matching TRBD1. The V gene's germline CDR1 is MNHNS and CDR2 SASEGT. There are 15 residues in the CDR3. Trimming took 1 base from V and 1 from J; bases not matched to a gene: 2. The CDR3 sequence: CASSEGTGRNTEAFF. CDR3 bases: TGTGCCAGCAGTGAAGGGACAGGGCGGAACACTGAAGCTTTCTTT.

This sequence joins TRBV4-3 and TRBJ1-5; TRBD1 might be the D (5 bases). V was pared by 6 bases and J by 6 bases, with 12 bases between. Germline V lookup: CDR1 LGHNA, CDR2 YSLEER. The CDR3 has 13 residues. The DNA of the CDR3 is TGCGCCAGCAGTCAGGGAGGGTCTCAGCCCCAGCATTTT. Its protein product is CASSQGGSQPQHF.

The sample holds one count of this clone. V is TRBV4-3 and J is TRBJ2-1, with D possibly matching TRBD2 (6 bases). V was clipped by 4 bases and J by 1 base, with 17 bases between them. CDR3 length equals 17 residues. The germline CDR1 and CDR2 sequences are LGHNA and YSLEER. The CDR3 loop is CASSPYLGTPSYNEQFF. The CDR3 DNA reads as TGCGCCAGCAGCCCGTATCTAGGGACTCCTTCCTACAATGAGCAGTTCTTC.

The gene calls are TRBV6-6 and TRBJ1-1; D call uncertain. Between the trimmed V and J ends, which lost 2 bases and 5 bases, there was a span of 12 bases. The CDR3 extends over 14 amino acids. Looked up from germline, CDR1 is MNHNY and CDR2 is SVGAGI (reference sequence). CDR3 amino acids: CASSYEGGLTEAFF. The CDR3 nucleotides read TGTGCCAGCAGTTACGAAGGAGGGTTGACTGAAGCTTTCTTT.

This chain connects TRBV5-1 to TRBJ2-7, with D unresolved. CDR3 size: 11 residues. Germline V gene sequence: CDR1 SGHRS, CDR2 YFSETQ. Trimming pared 7 bases from V and 3 bases from J, leaving 8 bases between. CDR3 sequence reads: CASRHDYEQYF. CDR3 sequence (DNA): TGCGCCAGCCGACATGACTACGAGCAGTACTTC.

This chain connects TRBV2 to TRBJ2-7; no clear D gene. The V end was cut by 5 bases, the J end by 1 base, with 9 bases between. CDR3 length: 13 residues. Germline V gene sequence: CDR1 SNHLY, CDR2 FYNNEI. CDR3 in DNA: TGTGCCAGCAGTTCCGGGTCTTCCTACGAGCAGTACTTC. It encodes CASSSGSSYEQYF.

The chain recombines TRBV30 with TRBJ2-7; no definite D call. The CDR3 is made up of 14 amino acids. The germline V gene encodes CDR1 GTSNPN and CDR2 SVGIG (reference sequence). V lost 2 bases, J lost 0 bases, and 11 bases lay in between. CDR3 nucleotides: TGTGCCTGGAGTCTGGCCGGCGTCTCCTACGAGCAGTACTTC. Encoded protein: CAWSLAGVSYEQYF.

The J gene is TRBJ1-2, the V gene TRBV6-5; 7 nucleotides agree with TRBD1. CDR1 and CDR2 (germline): MNHEY, SVGAGI. The CDR3 extends over 14 amino acids. V lost 6 bases and J lost 4; bases outside the gene matches: 8. The CDR3 DNA follows: TGTGCCAGCAGCCCTCGACAGGGTTCCTATGGCTACACCTTC. Amino acids: CASSPRQGSYGYTF.

J is TRBJ1-6 and V is TRBV30; a possible D gene is TRBD1 (5 bases). V lost 5 bases to trimming and J lost 5 bases, with 10 bases between them. This CDR3 comprises 13 residues. Germline V CDR1 and CDR2: GTSNPN, SVGIG (reference sequence). DNA for the CDR3: TGTGCCTGGGCCGAGACAGATAATTCACCCCTCCACTTT. As protein: CAWAETDNSPLHF.